This TCR beta chain was recovered during a study of T cells after yellow fever vaccination. Across the study: In the case of low-cell-number fractions, SMART-Seq v4 Ultra Low Input was used for preparation.

Trimming shortened V by 1 base and J by 6 bases, and 3 bases separated the two germline ends. Per germline, CDR1 SGHKS and CDR2 YYEKEE (reference sequence). The CDR3 has 11 amino acids. This clonotype occurred many times. What it binds is not known. General study results and limits: Just a small share of clonotypes turned up in the CD4 compartment as well as the CD8 compartment. Detected again after the booster were most primary-vaccination clones, at about 96% CD4 and 88% CD8.

Production of TCR cDNA was by 5'RACE template switching, which also added a universal primer site and UMIs. TCRdb re-derived calls from the 5' RACE reads in MiXCR, one entry per CDR3 protein. This table has 300,000 to 350,000 distinct CDR3 sequences, approximately 4% appearing once. Here the sequenced sample was PBMCs, taken 15 days after the yellow fever booster vaccination. This sequence joins TRBV5-5 and TRBJ2-3, with D uncertain. The clonotype was recovered from a man between 18 and 29 years old who received the YFV17D yellow fever vaccine. The DNA of the CDR3 is TGTGCCAGCAGCTTGTTGGATACGCAGTATTTT. Its protein product is CASSLLDTQYF.